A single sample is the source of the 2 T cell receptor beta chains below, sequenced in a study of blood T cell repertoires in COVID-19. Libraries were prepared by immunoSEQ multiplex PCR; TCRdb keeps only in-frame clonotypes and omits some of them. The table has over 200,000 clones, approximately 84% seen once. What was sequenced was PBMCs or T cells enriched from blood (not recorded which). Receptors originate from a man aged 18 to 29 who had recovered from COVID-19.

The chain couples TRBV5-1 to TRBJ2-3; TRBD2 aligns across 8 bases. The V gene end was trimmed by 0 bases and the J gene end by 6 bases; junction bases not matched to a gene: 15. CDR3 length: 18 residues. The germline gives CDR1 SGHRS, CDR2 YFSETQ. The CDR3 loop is CASSLEPGGAVRGDTQYF. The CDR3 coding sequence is TGCGCCAGCAGCTTGGAGCCCGGGGGGGCCGTGAGGGGTGATACGCAGTATTTT.

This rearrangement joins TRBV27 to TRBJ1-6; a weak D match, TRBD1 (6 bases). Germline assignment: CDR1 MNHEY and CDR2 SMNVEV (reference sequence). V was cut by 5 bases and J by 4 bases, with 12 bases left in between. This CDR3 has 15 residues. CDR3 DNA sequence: TGTGCCAGCAGTCCGACAGGCTTATATAATTCACCCCTCCACTTT. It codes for CASSPTGLYNSPLHF.